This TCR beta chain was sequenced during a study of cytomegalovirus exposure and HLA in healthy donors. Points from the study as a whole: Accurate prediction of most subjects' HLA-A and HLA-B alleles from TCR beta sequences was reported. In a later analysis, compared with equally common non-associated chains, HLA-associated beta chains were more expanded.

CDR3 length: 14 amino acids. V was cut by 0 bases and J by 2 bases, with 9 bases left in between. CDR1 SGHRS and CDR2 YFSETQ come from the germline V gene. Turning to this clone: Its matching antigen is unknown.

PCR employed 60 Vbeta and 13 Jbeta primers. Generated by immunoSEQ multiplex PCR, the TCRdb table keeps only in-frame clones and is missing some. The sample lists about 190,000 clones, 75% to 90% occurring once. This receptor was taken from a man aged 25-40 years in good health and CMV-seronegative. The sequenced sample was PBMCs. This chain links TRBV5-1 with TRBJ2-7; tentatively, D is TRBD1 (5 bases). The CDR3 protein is CASSLASGPYEQYF. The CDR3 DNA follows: TGCGCCAGCAGCTTGGCGTCAGGGCCCTACGAGCAGTACTTC. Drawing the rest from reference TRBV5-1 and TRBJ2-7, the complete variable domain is KAGVTQTPRYLIKTRGQQVTLSCSPISGHRSVSWYQQTPGQGLQFLFEYFSETQRNKGNFPGRFSGRQFSNSRSEMNVSTLELGDSALYLCASSLASGPYEQYFGPGTRLTVT.